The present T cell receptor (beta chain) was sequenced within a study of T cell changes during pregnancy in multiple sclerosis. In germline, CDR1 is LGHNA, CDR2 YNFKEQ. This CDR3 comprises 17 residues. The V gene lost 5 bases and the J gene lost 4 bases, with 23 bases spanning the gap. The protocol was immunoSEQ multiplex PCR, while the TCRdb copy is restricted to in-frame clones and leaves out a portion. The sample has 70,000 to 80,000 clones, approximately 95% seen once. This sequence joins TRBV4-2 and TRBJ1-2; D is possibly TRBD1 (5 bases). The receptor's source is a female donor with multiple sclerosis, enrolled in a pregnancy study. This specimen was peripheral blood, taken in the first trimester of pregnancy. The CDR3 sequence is CASSFDGHSPPAYGYTF. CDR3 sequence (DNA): TGTGCCAGCAGCTTCGACGGACACTCTCCCCCGGCCTATGGCTACACCTTC.